This TCR beta chain was recorded in a study of tumor-infiltrating lymphocytes in primary liver carcinoma. Study background: Yields of productive TCRbeta reads ranged from roughly 3.65 to 7.13 million per sample and were similar across tissue types. General study results and limits: Tumor region pairs overlapped more than did tumor-adjacent and tumor-blood pairs. All five tumor regions shared only about 7.5-24% of top clones.

A word on this clonotype: Its antigen is not known. The junction shows a germline mismatch at one end, possibly a read error.

Joint extraction of RNA and DNA used roughly 20-33 mg of bulk tissue that was unsorted. Surgical resection was used to treat these primary liver carcinoma patients. cDNA specific to TCR beta was made from 500 ng of total RNA, with a constant-region primer employed for priming. The TCR beta library was amplified through three nested multiplex PCR rounds in a modified ARM-PCR procedure. The two initial PCR rounds, nine to eleven cycles each, used TRBV1-TRBV30 forward and C-beta reverse primers. TCRdb recomputed calls from the multiplex PCR reads with MiXCR, one row per CDR3 protein. Of approximately 100,000 distinct CDR3 sequences detected, around two thirds appear once; the ten largest clones hold less than 15%. The CDR3 is 16 residues long.

The genes are TRBV12-3 or TRBV12-4 and TRBJ2-1; a weak D match, TRBD2 (5 bases). This receptor was taken from an older woman with primary liver carcinoma and hepatitis B virus infection. The sequenced material came from liver tumor tissue from sampling region 2. Subset described: tumor region T2, inferior pole. Here the CDR3 DNA reads TGTGCCAGCAGCTTAGATAGCCTAGCCGTAGCCCATGAGCAGCTCTTC. This encodes CASSLDSLAVAHEQLF.